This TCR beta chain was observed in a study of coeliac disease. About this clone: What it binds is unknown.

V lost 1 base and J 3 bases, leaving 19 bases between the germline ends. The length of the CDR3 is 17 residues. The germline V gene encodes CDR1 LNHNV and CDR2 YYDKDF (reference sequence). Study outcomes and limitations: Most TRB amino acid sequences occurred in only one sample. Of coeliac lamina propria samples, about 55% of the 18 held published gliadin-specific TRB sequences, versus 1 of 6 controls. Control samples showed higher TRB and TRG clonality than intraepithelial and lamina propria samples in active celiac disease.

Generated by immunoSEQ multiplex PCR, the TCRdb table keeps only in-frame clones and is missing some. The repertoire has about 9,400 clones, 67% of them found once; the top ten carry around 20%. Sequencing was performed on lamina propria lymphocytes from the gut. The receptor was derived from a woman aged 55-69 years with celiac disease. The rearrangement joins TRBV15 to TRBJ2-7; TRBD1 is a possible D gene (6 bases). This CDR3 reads CATSRGQAYYYYYEQYF. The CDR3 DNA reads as TGTGCCACCAGCAGAGGACAGGCGTACTACTACTACTACGAGCAGTACTTC.